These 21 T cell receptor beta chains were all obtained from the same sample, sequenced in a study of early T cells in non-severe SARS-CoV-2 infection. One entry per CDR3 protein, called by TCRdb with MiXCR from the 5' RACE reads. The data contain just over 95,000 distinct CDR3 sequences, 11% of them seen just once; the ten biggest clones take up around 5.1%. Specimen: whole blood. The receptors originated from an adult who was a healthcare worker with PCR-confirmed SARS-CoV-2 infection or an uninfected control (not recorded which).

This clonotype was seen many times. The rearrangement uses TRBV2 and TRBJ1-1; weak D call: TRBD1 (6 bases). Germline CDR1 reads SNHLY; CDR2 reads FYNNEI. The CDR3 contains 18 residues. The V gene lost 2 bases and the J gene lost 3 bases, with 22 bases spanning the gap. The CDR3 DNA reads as TGTGCCAGCAGTGAAAGGGGCACCGAAAGCCCAGGGGACACTGAAGCTTTCTTT. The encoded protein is CASSERGTESPGDTEAFF.

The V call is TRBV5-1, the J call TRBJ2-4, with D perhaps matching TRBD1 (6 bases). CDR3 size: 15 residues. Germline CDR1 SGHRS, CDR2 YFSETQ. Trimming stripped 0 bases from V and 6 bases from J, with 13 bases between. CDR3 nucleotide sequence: TGCGCCAGCAGCTTGGAAACAGGGCGTCGAAACATTCAGTACTTC. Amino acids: CASSLETGRRNIQYF. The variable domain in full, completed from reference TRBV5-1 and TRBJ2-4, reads KAGVTQTPRYLIKTRGQQVTLSCSPISGHRSVSWYQQTPGQGLQFLFEYFSETQRNKGNFPGRFSGRQFSNSRSEMNVSTLELGDSALYLCASSLETGRRNIQYFGAGTRLSVL.

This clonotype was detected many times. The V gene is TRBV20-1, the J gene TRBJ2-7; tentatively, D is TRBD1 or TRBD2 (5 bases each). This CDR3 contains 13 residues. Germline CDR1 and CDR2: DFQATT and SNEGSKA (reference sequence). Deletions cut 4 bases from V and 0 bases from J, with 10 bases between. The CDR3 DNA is TGCAGTGCTAAAAGGGGAGTCTCCTACGAGCAGTACTTC. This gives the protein CSAKRGVSYEQYF.

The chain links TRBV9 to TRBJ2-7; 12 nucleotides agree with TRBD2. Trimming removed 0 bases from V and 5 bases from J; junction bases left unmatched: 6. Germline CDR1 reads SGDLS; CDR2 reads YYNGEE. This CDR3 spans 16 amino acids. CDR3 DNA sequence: TGTGCCAGCAGCGTAGAGGCTAGCGGGGGGGCTGACGAGCAGTACTTC. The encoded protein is CASSVEASGGADEQYF.

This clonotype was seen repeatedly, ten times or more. The CDR3 sequence: CASSLLAGTGSHEQYF. The CDR3 DNA sequence: TGCGCCAGCAGCTTGCTAGCCGGGACAGGGAGTCACGAGCAGTACTTC. J is TRBJ2-7 and V is TRBV5-1; the match to TRBD1 covers 9 bases. The germline gives CDR1 SGHRS, CDR2 YFSETQ. With 1 base clipped from V and 5 bases from J, the junction kept 10 bases outside the gene matches. This CDR3 is 16 amino acids long.

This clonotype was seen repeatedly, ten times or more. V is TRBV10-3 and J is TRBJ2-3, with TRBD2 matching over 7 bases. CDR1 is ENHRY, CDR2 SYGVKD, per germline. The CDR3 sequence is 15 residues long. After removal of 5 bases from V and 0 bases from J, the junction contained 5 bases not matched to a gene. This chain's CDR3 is CAISRAGLSTDTQYF. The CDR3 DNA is TGTGCCATCAGTCGAGCGGGGCTAAGCACAGATACGCAGTATTTT.

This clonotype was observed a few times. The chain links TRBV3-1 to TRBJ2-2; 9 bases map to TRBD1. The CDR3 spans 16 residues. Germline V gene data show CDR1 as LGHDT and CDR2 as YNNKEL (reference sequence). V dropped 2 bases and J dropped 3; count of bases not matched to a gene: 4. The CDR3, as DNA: TGTGCCAGCAGCCAACCGGGACAGGGATACACCGGGGAGCTGTTTTTT. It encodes CASSQPGQGYTGELFF.

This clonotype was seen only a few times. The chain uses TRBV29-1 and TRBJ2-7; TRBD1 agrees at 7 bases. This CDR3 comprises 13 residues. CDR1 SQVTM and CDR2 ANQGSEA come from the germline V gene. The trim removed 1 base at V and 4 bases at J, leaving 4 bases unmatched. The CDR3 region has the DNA TGCAGCGTTGAAGCCGGGACAGAATACGAGCAGTACTTC. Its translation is CSVEAGTEYEQYF.

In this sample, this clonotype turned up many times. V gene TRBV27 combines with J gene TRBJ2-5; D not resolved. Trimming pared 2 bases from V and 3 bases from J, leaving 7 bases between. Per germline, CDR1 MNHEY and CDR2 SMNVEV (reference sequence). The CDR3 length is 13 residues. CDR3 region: CASSLRVEETQYF. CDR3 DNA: TGTGCCAGCAGTTTAAGGGTGGAAGAGACCCAGTACTTC.

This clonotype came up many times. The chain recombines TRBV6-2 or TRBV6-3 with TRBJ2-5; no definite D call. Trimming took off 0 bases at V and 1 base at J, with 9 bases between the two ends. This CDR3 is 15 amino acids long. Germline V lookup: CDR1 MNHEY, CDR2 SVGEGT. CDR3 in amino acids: CASSYSQVLQETQYF. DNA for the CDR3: TGTGCCAGCAGTTACTCGCAAGTTCTCCAAGAGACCCAGTACTTC.

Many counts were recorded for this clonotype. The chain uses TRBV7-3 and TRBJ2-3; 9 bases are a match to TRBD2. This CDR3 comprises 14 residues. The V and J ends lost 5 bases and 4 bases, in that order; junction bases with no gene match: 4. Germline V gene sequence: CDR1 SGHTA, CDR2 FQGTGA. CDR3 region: CASSTGTSPDTQYF. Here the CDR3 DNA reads TGTGCCAGCAGCACCGGGACTAGCCCAGATACGCAGTATTTT.

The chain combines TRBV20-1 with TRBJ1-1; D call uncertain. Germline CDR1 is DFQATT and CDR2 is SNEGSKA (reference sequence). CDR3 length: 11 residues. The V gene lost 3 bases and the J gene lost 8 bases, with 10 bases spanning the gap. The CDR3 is CSASRGGEAFF. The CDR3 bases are TGCAGTGCTAGCCGAGGAGGGGAAGCTTTCTTT.

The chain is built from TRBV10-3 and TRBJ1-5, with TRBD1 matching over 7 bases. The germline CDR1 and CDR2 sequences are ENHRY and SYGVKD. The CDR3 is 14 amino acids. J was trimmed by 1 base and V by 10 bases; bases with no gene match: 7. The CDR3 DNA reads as TGTGCCACCGGGGGGGGACAGAGCAATCAGCCCCAGCATTTT. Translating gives CATGGGQSNQPQHF.

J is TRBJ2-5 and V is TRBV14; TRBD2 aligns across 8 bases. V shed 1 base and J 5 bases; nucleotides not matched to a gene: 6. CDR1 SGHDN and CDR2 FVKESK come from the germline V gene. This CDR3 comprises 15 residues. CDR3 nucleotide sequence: TGTGCCAGCAGCCAAGGACCGGGACTAGAGGAGACCCAGTACTTC. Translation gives CASSQGPGLEETQYF.

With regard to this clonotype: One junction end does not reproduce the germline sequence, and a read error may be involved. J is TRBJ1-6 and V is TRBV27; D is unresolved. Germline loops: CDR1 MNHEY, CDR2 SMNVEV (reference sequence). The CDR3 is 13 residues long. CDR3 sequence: CASGFAWDSPLHF. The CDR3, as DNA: TGTGCCAGCGGTTTCGCGTGGGATTCACCCCTCCACTTT.

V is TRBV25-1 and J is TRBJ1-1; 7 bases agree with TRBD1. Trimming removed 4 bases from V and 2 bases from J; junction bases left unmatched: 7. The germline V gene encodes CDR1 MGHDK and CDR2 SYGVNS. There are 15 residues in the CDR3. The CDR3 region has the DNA TGTGCCAGCAGTGTTTTAGGAGGGGGCAACACTGAAGCTTTCTTT. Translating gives CASSVLGGGNTEAFF.

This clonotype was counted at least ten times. The CDR3 DNA reads as TGTGCCAGCAGCCCCTCAGGGTCAGATACGCAGTATTTT. Protein sequence: CASSPSGSDTQYF. The V and J genes are TRBV7-2 and TRBJ2-3; D is perhaps TRBD1 (5 bases). Trimming took 5 bases from V and 4 from J, leaving 10 bases between them. CDR3 length: 13 residues. Germline lookup yields CDR1 SGHTA and CDR2 FQGNSA.

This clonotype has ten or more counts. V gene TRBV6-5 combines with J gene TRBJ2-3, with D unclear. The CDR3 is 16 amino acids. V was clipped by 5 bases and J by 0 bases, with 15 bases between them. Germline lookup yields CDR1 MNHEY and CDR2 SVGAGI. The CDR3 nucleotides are TGTGCCAGCAGTCAGACGGGTCGAGCGAGCACAGATACGCAGTATTTT. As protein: CASSQTGRASTDTQYF.

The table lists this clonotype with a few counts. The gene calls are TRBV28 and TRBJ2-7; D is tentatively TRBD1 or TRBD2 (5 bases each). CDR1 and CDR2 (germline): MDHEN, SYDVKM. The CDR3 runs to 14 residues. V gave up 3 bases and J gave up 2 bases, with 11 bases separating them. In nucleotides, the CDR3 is TGTGCCAGCAGTTTGATTGGGGGAGCCTACGAGCAGTACTTC. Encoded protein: CASSLIGGAYEQYF.

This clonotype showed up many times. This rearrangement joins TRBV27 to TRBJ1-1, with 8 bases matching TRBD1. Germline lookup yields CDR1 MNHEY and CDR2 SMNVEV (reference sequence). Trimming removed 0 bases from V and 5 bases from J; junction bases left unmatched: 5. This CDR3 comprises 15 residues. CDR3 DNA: TGTGCCAGCAGTTTATCGGCAGGGGGCAGGACTGAAGCTTTCTTT. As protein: CASSLSAGGRTEAFF.

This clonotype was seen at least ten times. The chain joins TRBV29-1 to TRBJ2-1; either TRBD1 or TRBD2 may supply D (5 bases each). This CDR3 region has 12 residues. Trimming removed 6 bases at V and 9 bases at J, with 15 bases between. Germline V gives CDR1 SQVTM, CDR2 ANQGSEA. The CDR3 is CSVGTQGVEQFF. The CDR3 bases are TGCAGCGTGGGGACGCAGGGAGTTGAGCAGTTCTTC.